These T cell receptor beta chains were read from a single sample in a study of blood T cell repertoires in COVID-19. Assay: immunoSEQ multiplex PCR; the TCRdb copy retains only in-frame clones and omits some. Of 200,000 to 300,000 clones listed, more than 75% were seen once; the top ten hold 1.5%. Sequenced: peripheral blood. The origin of the receptors is a woman between 40 and 50 years old who had recovered from COVID-19. Both conserved end residues are part of each CDR3. Fields, in order: CDR3 length, V gene, CDR3 protein.

>14|TRBV6-5
CASSMEWLAGTQYF
>14|TRBV5-1
CASSLEGGGEKLFF
>14|TRBV5-1
CASSRGHPGAEAFF
>16|TRBV18
CASSPPRGQPPYEQYF
>13|TRBV2
CASSATGAETQYF
>14|TRBV2
CASSPGRGDEKLFF
>16|TRBV11-2
CASSLDKTGGAFEQYF
>14|TRBV4-1
CASSQVGGNYGYTF
>18|TRBV16
CASSQPGQGARDTSEAFF
>15|TRBV28
CASSLEQGLATEAFF
>18|TRBV19
CASSTIEPGQGARTEAFF
>15|TRBV6-2/TRBV6-3
CASSYLAGEAGELFF
>16|TRBV6-9
CASSHGQGNSDGETFF
>13|TRBV10-3
CATRTVGAHEAFF
>14|TRBV27
CASSFSRGRYGYTF
>17|TRBV2
CASSIRDRGLLGYGYTF
>13|TRBV29-1
CSVEGLPPGKLFF
>13|TRBV11-3
CASSSGGIGEQYF
>14|TRBV11-3
CASSLHRDTGELFF
>13|TRBV10-3
CAISDNGANVLTF
>16|TRBV5-4
CASSWGTGTGNSPLHF
>15|TRBV7-3
CASSLGAGGAYEQYF
>15|TRBV18
CASSFRLAGQETQYF
>13|TRBV18
CASSPHENQPQHF
>14|TRBV5-1
CASSSGGSYNEQFF
>15|TRBV7-8
CASSLETGFRSPLHF
>15|TRBV4-3
CASSSSYSGGAGYTF
>12|TRBV30
CAWETGTDTQYF
>14|TRBV28
CASSRTGRPYGYTF
>12|TRBV5-6
CASSLGDYGYTF
>12|TRBV3-1/TRBV3-2
CASSQSESEQYF
>14|TRBV4-1
CASSQAGGNYGYTF
>15|TRBV30
CAWGRGTSSYNEQFF
>13|TRBV28
CATNPGQTYEQYF
>13|TRBV7-8
CASSLAQYTEAFF
>14|TRBV27
CASSLSPGPYEQYF
>13|TRBV19
CASSIRDTGELFF
>14|TRBV5-1
CASSLKEGTTEAFF
>17|TRBV7-8
CASSPYERGTRTDTQYF
>13|TRBV29-1
CSVRPGTGYGYTF
>14|TRBV6-5
CASRPTTGYNEQFF
>15|TRBV6-4
CASSDHERPDQPQHF
>14|TRBV27
CASSPQGAREKLFF
>13|TRBV11-2
CASSFSGGYGYTF
>14|TRBV27
CASSPQGNTGELFF
>15|TRBV6-5
CASSSTGYNTGELFF
>15|TRBV7-2
CASSFRDRVNSPLHF
>14|TRBV3-1/TRBV3-2
CASSHPTSVDEQYF
>14|TRBV7-2
CASSFYRENTEAFF